Listed below are T cell receptor beta chains from one sample, sequenced in a study of shared clonotypes between healthy human individuals. Sequenced by immunoSEQ multiplex PCR; TCRdb stores in-frame clones only, minus some. The sample consists of over 950,000 clones, roughly 77% of them appearing once. Sequenced sample: memory CD4+ T cells from PBMCs. The receptors come from a young man in good health. Some clones in this sample may be carry-over from other donors' samples. Each CDR3 is given with its conserved first and last residue. The D gene is left open where the match is weak. Size tells how often a clone was seen (once, few, many) or the class of an expanded clone, and some rows leave it out.

.,TRBJ2-2,TRBV27,.,CASSPYNTGELFF,TGTGCCAGCAGTCCGTATAACACCGGGGAGCTGTTTTTT
.,TRBJ1-5,TRBV2,.,CASSEMGHLGGSQPQHF,TGTGCCAGCAGTGAAATGGGACACCTTGGGGGTAGTCAGCCCCAGCATTTT
.,TRBJ2-7,TRBV2,.,CASSGTVHTLLYEQYF,TGTGCCAGCAGTGGGACAGTCCACACCCTACTCTACGAGCAGTACTTC
.,TRBJ2-1,TRBV29-1,few,CSPGRAGEQFF,TGCAGCCCTGGCAGGGCTGGGGAGCAGTTCTTC
TRBD1,TRBJ2-7,TRBV7-8,.,CASSLEWTGPYEQYF,TGTGCCAGCAGCTTAGAGTGGACAGGGCCCTACGAGCAGTACTTC
TRBD1,TRBJ1-2,TRBV6-5,few,CASSYRTGNLYGYTF,TGTGCCAGCAGTTACAGGACAGGGAATTTGTATGGCTACACCTTC
.,TRBJ1-4,TRBV18,.,CASSPNGGSGPKLFF,TGTGCCAGCTCACCAAACGGGGGGTCTGGGCCAAAACTGTTTTTT
TRBD2,TRBJ2-3,TRBV29-1,.,CSVAAGLALTDTQYF,TGCAGCGTTGCCGCGGGACTAGCGCTCACAGATACGCAGTATTTT
.,TRBJ1-5,TRBV18,.,CASSRDGSQPQHF,TGTGCCAGCTCACGTGACGGCAGTCAGCCCCAGCATTTT
.,TRBJ1-5,TRBV5-4,.,CASSLGGDSNQPQHF,TGTGCCAGCAGCTTAGGAGGAGATAGCAATCAGCCCCAGCATTTT
.,TRBJ1-1,TRBV7-3,.,CASSLTIGRGPGTEAFF,TGTGCCAGCAGCTTAACAATTGGGCGGGGACCAGGAACTGAAGCTTTCTTT
.,TRBJ2-2,TRBV7-8,few,CASSFGGGELFF,TGTGCCAGCAGCTTTGGTGGCGGGGAGCTGTTTTTT
TRBD2,TRBJ2-7,TRBV15,.,CATSRDQIGRIHEQYF,TGTGCCACCAGCAGAGATCAAATCGGGAGGATCCACGAGCAGTACTTC
TRBD1,TRBJ2-3,TRBV6-6,.,CASRRTGDRDTQYF,TGTGCCAGCAGAAGGACAGGGGACAGAGATACGCAGTATTTT
.,TRBJ1-2,TRBV30,few,CAWSPHAANYGYTF,TGTGCCTGGAGTCCACACGCTGCTAACTATGGCTACACCTTC
TRBD1,TRBJ2-7,TRBV5-1,few,CASSYTGETYEQYF,TGCGCCAGCAGCTATACAGGGGAAACCTACGAGCAGTACTTC
.,TRBJ1-5,TRBV6-1,many,CASNSWSNQPQHF,TGTGCCAGCAATAGCTGGAGCAATCAGCCCCAGCATTTT
.,TRBJ2-5,TRBV19,.,CASRRHDRPLNQETQYF,TGTGCCAGTAGACGGCACGATCGTCCGCTCAACCAAGAGACCCAGTACTTC
TRBD2,TRBJ2-3,TRBV5-1,.,CASSPGTSGRTDTQYF,TGCGCCAGCAGCCCCGGGACTAGCGGACGCACAGATACGCAGTATTTT
TRBD1,TRBJ1-1,TRBV5-6,.,CASSSYRGRTEAFF,TGTGCCAGCAGCTCGTACAGGGGGCGGACTGAAGCTTTCTTT
.,TRBJ1-2,TRBV2,.,CASSPHGNYGYTF,TGTGCCAGCAGTCCCCACGGTAACTATGGCTACACCTTC
TRBD1,TRBJ1-4,TRBV6-1,.,CASSLGQGGQEKLFF,TGTGCCAGCAGTCTTGGACAGGGAGGACAGGAAAAACTGTTTTTT
TRBD1,TRBJ1-2,TRBV7-2,.,CASSSPDRADYGYTF,TGTGCCAGCAGCTCCCCGGACAGGGCCGACTATGGCTACACCTTC
.,TRBJ2-7,TRBV6-1,.,CASSRRSDTSGSGF,TGTGCCAGCAGCCGGCGCTCGGACACCTCTGGGAGCGGCTTC
.,TRBJ2-7,TRBV19,.,CASSEGYEQYF,TGTGCCAGTAGTGAGGGGTACGAGCAGTACTTC
.,TRBJ2-7,TRBV5-5,.,CASNQWGGLGEQYF,TGTGCCAGCAACCAGTGGGGGGGGCTTGGCGAGCAGTACTTC
.,TRBJ2-5,TRBV5-4,few,CASSPERRGKETQYF,TGTGCCAGCAGCCCCGAGAGGAGGGGGAAAGAGACCCAGTACTTC
TRBD1,TRBJ2-7,TRBV6-1,.,CASPGQIFPYEQYF,TGTGCCAGCCCGGGACAGATTTTTCCCTACGAGCAGTACTTC
.,TRBJ1-3,TRBV6-5,.,CASTQLLSHTIYF,TGTGCCAGCACTCAACTCCTATCGCACACCATATATTTT
TRBD1,TRBJ2-3,TRBV15,.,CATSQGAGTDTQYF,TGTGCCACCAGCCAGGGGGCCGGCACAGATACGCAGTATTTT
TRBD2,TRBJ2-2,TRBV27,.,CASSPSRGVTGELFF,TGTGCCAGCAGTCCGTCCCGGGGGGTCACCGGGGAGCTGTTTTTT
TRBD2,TRBJ2-2,TRBV7-2,.,CASSFLAGVPTGELFF,TGTGCCAGCAGCTTCCTAGCGGGAGTACCCACCGGGGAGCTGTTTTTT
.,TRBJ1-2,TRBV9,.,CASTLDTSNYGYTF,TGTGCCAGCACCCTAGACACGTCTAACTATGGCTACACCTTC
.,TRBJ2-7,TRBV15,.,CATSESNQGREQYF,TGTGCCACCAGCGAATCCAACCAGGGGAGGGAGCAGTACTTC
.,TRBJ2-1,TRBV5-6,few,CASSLGPTYNEQFF,TGTGCCAGCAGCTTGGGACCTACCTACAATGAGCAGTTCTTC
TRBD2,TRBJ2-7,TRBV7-2,.,CASSTRLAGAGEQYF,TGTGCCAGCAGTACGAGACTAGCGGGAGCGGGCGAGCAGTACTTC
.,TRBJ2-1,TRBV7-2,.,CASSLLGRGEQFF,TGTGCCAGCAGCTTGTTGGGGCGGGGTGAGCAGTTCTTC
.,TRBJ2-3,TRBV29-1,.,CSVAGGDTQYF,TGCAGCGTTGCAGGGGGGGATACGCAGTATTTT
.,TRBJ2-6,TRBV7-9,.,CAAQTVSGANVLTF,TGTGCCGCTCAAACCGTTTCTGGGGCCAACGTCCTGACTTTC
.,TRBJ2-7,TRBV6-1,.,CASLPGQGFYEQYF,TGTGCCAGCCTTCCGGGACAAGGGTTCTACGAGCAGTACTTC
TRBD1,TRBJ2-5,TRBV13,.,CASSWQDRGQETQYF,TGTGCCAGCAGCTGGCAGGACAGGGGGCAAGAGACCCAGTACTTC
.,TRBJ2-6,TRBV28,few,CASSPLRRANVLTF,TGTGCCAGCAGTCCTCTCCGAAGGGCCAACGTCCTGACTTTC
TRBD1,TRBJ1-3,TRBV19,.,CASSKDRGNSGNTIYF,TGTGCCAGTAGTAAAGACAGGGGCAACTCTGGAAACACCATATATTTT
.,TRBJ1-1,TRBV7-9,.,CASGQNRDGVDTEAFF,TGTGCCAGCGGACAAAACAGGGATGGGGTAGACACTGAAGCTTTCTTT
TRBD1,TRBJ1-2,TRBV7-3,.,CASSPQTSTGATF,TGTGCCAGCAGCCCTCAAACCTCGACAGGGGCTACCTTC
.,TRBJ1-6,TRBV15,.,CATSRDASPPLHF,TGTGCCACCAGCAGAGATGCATCCCCGCCCCTCCACTTT